These 19 T cell receptor beta chains came from one sample sequenced in a study of blood T cell repertoires in COVID-19. Assay used: immunoSEQ multiplex PCR; TCRdb lists only in-frame clones, some missing. The top ten clones hold 0.85% to 1% of a sample with 100,000 or so clones, more than 85% of them seen once. Sequencing used peripheral blood. These receptors all come from a man aged 55-75 years with acute or convalescent COVID-19.

In DNA, the CDR3 is TGCAGTGCTAGGGGGGGACAGCCCCAGCATTTT. It yields the protein CSARGGQPQHF. The chain carries TRBV20-1 and TRBJ1-5; D is perhaps TRBD1 (5 bases). The CDR3 spans 11 residues. Germline lookup yields CDR1 DFQATT and CDR2 SNEGSKA (reference sequence). Trimming took 3 bases from V and 7 from J, leaving 7 bases between them.

The rearrangement links TRBV6-2 or TRBV6-3 to TRBJ1-5, with D perhaps matching TRBD1 (5 bases). CDR1 is MNHEY and CDR2 is SVGEGT in the germline V gene. The germline V and J ends were trimmed by 2 bases and 0 bases, with 17 bases remaining between them. The CDR3 covers 18 residues. CDR3 region: CASSYHWRGPNSNQPQHF. In DNA, the CDR3 is TGTGCCAGCAGTTACCACTGGAGGGGCCCGAATAGCAATCAGCCCCAGCATTTT.

This clone has a single count. The chain has TRBV5-1 and TRBJ2-1; possible D gene TRBD2, 6 bases. The V and J ends lost 6 bases and 1 base respectively, with 23 bases between them. This CDR3 region has 18 residues. In germline, CDR1 is SGHRS, CDR2 YFSETQ. The CDR3 here is CASTILPLSGPSYNEQFF. The DNA of the CDR3 is TGCGCCAGCACCATCTTACCGCTAAGCGGGCCTTCCTACAATGAGCAGTTCTTC.

This rearrangement joins TRBV6-6 to TRBJ2-7; 10 bases agree with TRBD1. Germline trimming cut 6 bases from V and 10 bases from J; bases unmatched to any gene: 9. This CDR3 contains 13 residues. CDR1 and CDR2 (germline): MNHNY, SVGAGI (reference sequence). In DNA, the CDR3 is TGTGCCAGCAGACCAGGACAGGGGGAACCACAGTACTTC. This codes for CASRPGQGEPQYF.

This chain joins TRBV10-2 and TRBJ1-2, with 12 bases lining up with TRBD1. V was pared by 10 bases and J by 6 bases, with 12 bases of the junction left unmatched. Germline values: CDR1 WSHSY, CDR2 SAAADI. The CDR3 covers 15 residues. The CDR3 loop is CATRDRGRPRNGYTF. The CDR3 bases are TGCGCCACCCGGGACAGGGGGCGCCCCAGGAATGGCTACACCTTC.

The chain uses TRBV29-1 and TRBJ2-5; 8 bases match TRBD2. The length of the CDR3 is 12 residues. In germline, CDR1 is SQVTM, CDR2 ANQGSEA. The junction had 6 bases not matched to a gene; V was cut back by 3 bases and J by 9 bases. The CDR3 sequence: CSVDTQRGPQYF. The DNA of the CDR3 is TGCAGCGTTGACACACAGCGGGGGCCCCAGTACTTC.

The chain carries TRBV20-1 and TRBJ2-1; tentative D call: TRBD1 (7 bases). Trimming pared 3 bases from V and 9 bases from J, leaving 15 bases between. Per the germline V gene, CDR1 is DFQATT and CDR2 is SNEGSKA (reference sequence). This CDR3 contains 13 residues. CDR3 residues: CSASGGGLREQFF. The CDR3 DNA sequence: TGCAGTGCTAGTGGAGGGGGCTTACGTGAGCAGTTCTTC.

The V call is TRBV28, the J call TRBJ1-6; D uncertain. Germline V gives CDR1 MDHEN, CDR2 SYDVKM. The CDR3 is 14 residues long. Deletions cut 7 bases from V and 6 bases from J, with 13 bases between. CDR3 sequence reads: CASTHSQINSPLHF. CDR3 in DNA: TGTGCCAGCACCCACTCACAGATTAATTCACCCCTCCACTTT.

This rearrangement joins TRBV28 to TRBJ2-7; TRBD1 matches 10 bases. The CDR3 extends over 15 amino acids. The germline gives CDR1 MDHEN, CDR2 SYDVKM. V trimming: 6 bases; J trimming: 3 bases; junction bases outside the gene matches: 8. CDR3 residues: CASRSAGTGVYEQYV. The CDR3, as DNA: TGTGCCAGCAGAAGCGCCGGGACAGGGGTCTACGAGCAGTACGTC.

This clone occurred once. This chain joins TRBV5-1 and TRBJ2-5; TRBD1 is a possible D gene (5 bases). V was cut by 0 bases and J by 6 bases, with 18 bases left in between. CDR3 length: 16 residues. CDR1 is SGHRS, CDR2 YFSETQ, per germline. CDR3 coding DNA: TGCGCCAGCAGCTTGGCGGCACAGGCCCTCGGAAAGACCCAGTACTTC. This sequence encodes CASSLAAQALGKTQYF.

The genes are TRBV6-5 and TRBJ2-7; the D gene is possibly TRBD2 (5 bases). This CDR3 has 12 residues. V was cut by 10 bases and J by 2 bases, with 12 bases left in between. Germline V gene data show CDR1 as MNHEY and CDR2 as SVGAGI. In nucleotides, the CDR3 is TGTGCCACTACTAGGGAGACCTACGAGCAGTACTTC. It encodes CATTRETYEQYF.

The chain has TRBV19 and TRBJ1-6; D may be TRBD1 (5 bases). CDR3 size: 16 residues. The V and J ends lost 3 bases and 6 bases respectively, with 15 bases between them. Germline loops: CDR1 LNHDA, CDR2 SQIVND (reference sequence). In nucleotides, the CDR3 is TGTGCCAGTAGTATTCGGGGGGGTGACAGTAATTCACCCCTCCACTTT. Translating it yields CASSIRGGDSNSPLHF.

V and J are TRBV9 and TRBJ2-7; no clear D gene. Germline CDR1 reads SGDLS; CDR2 reads YYNGEE. V lost 0 bases and J 0 bases, leaving 10 bases between the germline ends. This CDR3 has 15 residues. CDR3 in DNA: TGTGCCAGCAGCGTAGGAACAGCTCCCTCCTACGAGCAGTACTTC. It codes for CASSVGTAPSYEQYF.

This rearrangement joins TRBV28 to TRBJ1-2, with 9 positions matching TRBD1. This CDR3 region has 13 residues. Trimming removed 10 bases from V and 8 bases from J; junction bases left unmatched: 11. In germline, CDR1 is MDHEN, CDR2 SYDVKM. The CDR3 protein is CATGQGATHGYTF. CDR3 DNA sequence: TGTGCCACGGGACAGGGAGCTACACACGGCTACACCTTC.

This sequence joins TRBV27 and TRBJ2-5; TRBD2 matches at 9 bases. The CDR3 contains 19 residues. The germline V gene has CDR1 MNHEY and CDR2 SMNVEV (reference sequence). J was trimmed by 2 bases and V by 4 bases; bases with no gene match: 17. CDR3 residues: CASSSLGAGGKNKQETQYF. CDR3 bases: TGTGCCAGCAGTTCCCTGGGGGCGGGAGGGAAGAACAAACAAGAGACCCAGTACTTC.

The CDR3 region has the DNA TGTGCCAGCAGCTTGGACAGGGCCTATGGCTACACCTTC. Its translation is CASSLDRAYGYTF. The V and J genes are TRBV5-4 and TRBJ1-2, with a possible D match to TRBD1 (6 bases). Germline loops: CDR1 SGHNT, CDR2 YYREEE (reference sequence). Trimming took off 0 bases at V and 4 bases at J, with 7 bases between the two ends. This CDR3 has 13 amino acids.

The J gene is TRBJ1-3, the V gene TRBV9; D unclear. The V gene's germline CDR1 is SGDLS and CDR2 YYNGEE. With 2 bases removed from V and 9 bases from J, the gap between germline ends came to 12 bases. This CDR3 has 13 residues. The CDR3 bases are TGTGCCAGCAGCGTCCTGGGAGGGCGCACCATATATTTT. It yields the protein CASSVLGGRTIYF.

The chain employs TRBV20-1 and TRBJ2-1; TRBD2 matches 12 bases. The V gene's germline CDR1 is DFQATT and CDR2 SNEGSKA (reference sequence). Losses at the gene ends were 3 bases for V and 5 bases for J; bases not matched to a gene: 11. The CDR3 contains 17 residues. The CDR3 coding sequence is TGCAGTGCTAGTCCCGCCCGGCTAGCGGGAGGGGACAATGAGCAGTTCTTC. This encodes CSASPARLAGGDNEQFF.

The chain is built from TRBV19 and TRBJ1-3; maybe TRBD1 (5 bases). The CDR3 is 15 residues long. Trimming left V 6 bases short and J 2 bases short, with 14 bases between. Germline V gene data show CDR1 as LNHDA and CDR2 as SQIVND (reference sequence). The CDR3 spells CASSPRAPPGNTIYF. The CDR3 DNA sequence: TGTGCCAGTAGCCCCAGGGCTCCTCCTGGAAACACCATATATTTT.